This T cell receptor (beta chain) comes out of a study of blood T cell repertoires in COVID-19. At the level of the study: The analysed material was cDNA or gDNA that came from T cells, B-cell-depleted T cells, or PBMCs.

Enrollees, roughly 18 to 89 years old, lived in 20 to 25 US areas. Clinical histories supplied by participants themselves formed the basis of cohort assignment. V was shortened by 5 bases and J by 2 bases, with 5 bases between the two germline ends. Germline V gene lookup returns CDR1 SGHKS and CDR2 YYEKEE (reference sequence). This CDR3 has 11 amino acids. The repertoire was sequenced with immunoSEQ multiplex PCR; TCRdb's copy has only in-frame clones and lacks some. Of about 220,000 clones listed, approximately 86% are singletons. This clone came up once. Sequenced sample: PBMCs or T cells enriched from blood (not recorded which). The chain uses TRBV5-5 and TRBJ2-7, with no clear D. The receptor's source is a woman aged 45-65 years with acute COVID-19. CDR3 in DNA: TGTGCCAGCAGTCCGGCCTACGAGCAGTACTTC. The encoded protein is CASSPAYEQYF. Based on the CDR3 plus reference TRBV5-5 and TRBJ2-7, the full variable domain is DAGVTQSPTHLIKTRGQQVTLRCSPISGHKSVSWYQQVLGQGPQFIFQYYEKEERGRGNFPDRFSARQFPNYSSELNVNALLLGDSALYLCASSPAYEQYFGPGTRLTVT.